These T cell receptor beta chains were read from a single sample in a study of CD8 T cells in ankylosing spondylitis. TCRdb reprocessed the 5' RACE reads with MiXCR, giving one entry per CDR3 protein. This table has 200,000 to 250,000 distinct CDR3 sequences, about 10% appearing once. The sequenced material came from blood, either unsorted or a sorted T cell fraction (not recorded which). These receptors all stem from a male donor with ankylosing spondylitis or in good health (not recorded which). Each CDR3 is given with its conserved first and last residue. Each record gives: V gene, J gene, CDR3 length, CDR3 protein.

>TRBV5-5|TRBJ2-3|16
CASSPRLAGGADTQYF
>TRBV20-1|TRBJ2-1|11
CSPSPGNEQFF
>TRBV5-1|TRBJ2-4|18
CASSAGTGDLLAKNIQYF
>TRBV24-1|TRBJ1-5|17
CATSDRSGTASNQPQHF
>TRBV5-6|TRBJ2-5|16
CASSMGIAGGQETQYF
>TRBV2|TRBJ1-1|14
CASAQGRRNTEAFF
>TRBV12-3/TRBV12-4|TRBJ1-1|11
CASSRGTEAFF
>TRBV5-1|TRBJ2-5|13
CASSRDSQETQYF
>TRBV29-1|TRBJ1-1|14
CSVAQLTGNTEAFF
>TRBV7-9|TRBJ1-2|12
CASSPLNYGYTF
>TRBV7-2|TRBJ2-7|16
CASEDPTSGASYEQYF
>TRBV10-3|TRBJ2-7|14
CASLPGTDFYEQYF
>TRBV7-2|TRBJ2-5|14
CASSQHGAKETQYF
>TRBV7-6|TRBJ2-3|13
CASSLWSTDTQYF
>TRBV7-6|TRBJ2-2|18
CASSPHSQAIPNTGELFF
>TRBV4-2|TRBJ1-3|17
CASSQDVGQFSGNTIYF
>TRBV2|TRBJ2-1|17
CASSEQQGGSGYNEQFF
>TRBV7-2|TRBJ1-6|12
CASSLGVSPLHF
>TRBV5-1|TRBJ2-6|15
CASSSGTGGANVLTF
>TRBV7-3|TRBJ2-2|15
CASSLTDKNTGELFF
>TRBV5-1|TRBJ2-3|19
CASSRRTRTGTSAIDTQYF
>TRBV20-1|TRBJ1-2|19
CSASQTPGLSQTENYGYTF
>TRBV5-1|TRBJ2-7|15
CASSPSGTVPYEQYF
>TRBV20-1|TRBJ2-5|14
CSARASGTLETQYF
>TRBV3-1|TRBJ2-3|17
CASSHGFRGSTGGTQYF
>TRBV7-2|TRBJ2-5|15
CASSGPRRAIETQYF
>TRBV5-1|TRBJ1-2|15
CASSERTLANYGYTF
>TRBV7-2|TRBJ1-2|12
CASSKTDYGYTF
>TRBV7-9|TRBJ1-1|13
CASSRTPEAEAFF
>TRBV7-6|TRBJ1-2|15
CASSTRTGANYGYTF
>TRBV20-1|TRBJ2-7|13
CSAPDKSSYEQYF
>TRBV21-1|TRBJ2-6|14
CASSKHSGANVLTF
>TRBV6-5|TRBJ2-7|14
CASSNDRAVNEQYF
>TRBV12-3/TRBV12-4|TRBJ2-3|15
CASTMDYRSTDTQYF
>TRBV7-9|TRBJ2-5|15
CASSLAHSFQETQYF
>TRBV28|TRBJ1-1|15
CASSSLREPSTEAFF
>TRBV5-1|TRBJ2-7|15
CASSRTDLASYEQYF
>TRBV9|TRBJ2-2|15
CASSHRQAATGELFF